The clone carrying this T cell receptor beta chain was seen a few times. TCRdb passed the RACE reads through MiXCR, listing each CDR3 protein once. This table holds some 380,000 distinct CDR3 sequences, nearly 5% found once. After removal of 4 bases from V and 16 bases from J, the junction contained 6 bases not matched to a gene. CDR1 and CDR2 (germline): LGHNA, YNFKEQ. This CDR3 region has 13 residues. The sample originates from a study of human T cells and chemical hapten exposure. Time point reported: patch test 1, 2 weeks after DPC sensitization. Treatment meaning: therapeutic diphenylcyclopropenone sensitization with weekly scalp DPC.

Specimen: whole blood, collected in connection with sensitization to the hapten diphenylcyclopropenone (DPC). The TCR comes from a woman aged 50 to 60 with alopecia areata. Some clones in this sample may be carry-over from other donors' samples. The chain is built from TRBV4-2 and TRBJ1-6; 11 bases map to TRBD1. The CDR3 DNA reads TGTGCCAGCAGCCCGACGGGACAGGGGGTTCTCCACTTT. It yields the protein CASSPTGQGVLHF.